This T cell receptor (beta chain) was identified during a study of early T cells in non-severe SARS-CoV-2 infection. Looking at the study overall: It was bulk RNA from unsorted whole blood that was sequenced, and the chains were unpaired. Overall study findings and caveats: Anti-spike CD8 responses were favored in VDJdb matching, and private and CD4 specificities were missed.

This clonotype turned up a few times. Antigen specificity is unknown. Molecules of cDNA were individually given unique molecular identifiers that were attached to them. TCRdb recomputed calls from the 5' RACE reads with MiXCR, one row per CDR3 protein. This repertoire shows roughly 77,000 distinct CDR3 sequences, 12% found once; its top ten account for 4.5%. Per the germline V gene, CDR1 is SQVTM and CDR2 is ANQGSEA. The CDR3 totals 15 residues. V was pared by 5 bases and J by 4 bases, with 19 bases between. The V gene is TRBV29-1, the J gene TRBJ2-3, with a weak D call TRBD2 (5 bases). Specimen: whole blood. The source is an adult who was a healthcare worker with PCR-confirmed SARS-CoV-2 infection or an uninfected control (not recorded which). The CDR3 region is CSVYMAGMVADTQYF. The CDR3 DNA sequence: TGCAGCGTTTACATGGCGGGCATGGTTGCAGATACGCAGTATTTT.